A single sample is the source of the 5 T cell receptor beta chains below, sequenced in a study of blood T cell repertoires in COVID-19 (dated by TCRdb to the early 2020s). To prepare the library, the immunoSEQ multiplex PCR assay was applied. In TCRdb, the immuneACCESS table is reduced to in-frame sequences with V and J assigned. These tables do not hold every clone; where another copy was compared, an unresolved V gene accounts for under half, and the others remain unexplained. In all, the sample holds 200,000 or so clones, and about 82% of those were seen once. The top ten hold roughly 5.1% of the sample. Material for sequencing was peripheral blood. These receptor sequences come from a woman in her thirties with acute or convalescent COVID-19.

This clone occurred a few times. The rearrangement links TRBV4-1 to TRBJ1-6; D is unresolved. The CDR3 totals 18 residues. Trimming left V 3 bases short and J 9 bases short, with 24 bases between. The germline CDR1 and CDR2 sequences are MGHRA and YSYEKL. The DNA of the CDR3 is TGCGCCAGCAGCCACCTACCGGCCGCGCAGGTAGAGATTTCACCCCTCCACTTT. Its protein product is CASSHLPAAQVEISPLHF.

The chain employs TRBV4-2 and TRBJ2-1, with TRBD2 matching 8 bases. CDR1 and CDR2 (germline): LGHNA, YNFKEQ. Trimming at V came to 2 bases and at J to 9 bases, leaving 9 bases not matched to a gene. The CDR3 covers 15 residues. The CDR3 reads CASSQSPGGGGEQFF. In DNA, the CDR3 is TGTGCCAGCAGCCAAAGTCCGGGAGGGGGTGGTGAGCAGTTCTTC.

The chain joins TRBV9 to TRBJ2-1, with D possibly being TRBD2 (6 bases). The V gene lost 3 bases and the J gene lost 4 bases, with 11 bases spanning the gap. The V gene's germline CDR1 is SGDLS and CDR2 YYNGEE. This CDR3 has 14 residues. CDR3: CASSGGTLYNEQFF. The CDR3 region has the DNA TGTGCCAGCAGCGGCGGGACCCTATACAATGAGCAGTTCTTC.

The chain employs TRBV5-6 and TRBJ1-4; 10 bases map to TRBD1. Germline V gene sequence: CDR1 SGHDT, CDR2 YYEEEE. The CDR3 has 13 residues. Germline trimming cut 0 bases from V and 11 bases from J; bases unmatched to any gene: 1. The CDR3 loop is CASSLGTGGKLFF. The CDR3 DNA sequence: TGTGCCAGCAGCTTGGGGACAGGGGGGAAACTGTTTTTT.

The chain has TRBV15 and TRBJ1-2; D remains unclear. V was shortened by 0 bases and J by 3 bases, with 14 bases between the two germline ends. Germline CDR1 LNHNV, CDR2 YYDKDF (reference sequence). The CDR3 extends over 16 amino acids. The CDR3 spells CATSREAGRRYYGYTF. CDR3 nucleotides: TGTGCCACCAGCAGAGAAGCGGGCAGGCGATACTATGGCTACACCTTC.